This T cell receptor beta chain came from a study of T-cell reconstitution after alpha-beta-depleted transplantation in children. Study conclusions and caveats: The origin of alpha-beta T cells about two months after transplant was reportedly several hundred expanded graft clones. T-cell numbers and diversity one year post-transplant derived largely from freshly generated T cells.

With respect to this clonotype: The antigen remains unidentified.

Unique molecular identifiers were built into the TCRbeta library. TCRdb reprocessed the PCR reads with MiXCR, giving one entry per CDR3 protein. The data contain around 78,000 distinct CDR3 sequences, 11% to 15% of them singletons. Trimming removed 5 bases from V and 4 bases from J, with 9 bases in between. This CDR3 region has 13 residues. Germline loops: CDR1 SGHTA, CDR2 FQGNSA. This chain links TRBV7-2 with TRBJ1-3, with D possibly being TRBD1 (6 bases). The sample consisted of PBMCs, mostly from graft donor cells, taken 180 days after TCRalphabeta/CD19-depleted stem cell transplant. This TCR came from a male patient between 2 and 9 years old who had a stem cell transplant for acute lymphoblastic leukemia, so the T cells may come from the graft donor. The CDR3 spells CASSRDTGNTIYF. The CDR3 DNA reads TGTGCCAGCAGCCGGGACACCGGAAACACCATATATTTT.